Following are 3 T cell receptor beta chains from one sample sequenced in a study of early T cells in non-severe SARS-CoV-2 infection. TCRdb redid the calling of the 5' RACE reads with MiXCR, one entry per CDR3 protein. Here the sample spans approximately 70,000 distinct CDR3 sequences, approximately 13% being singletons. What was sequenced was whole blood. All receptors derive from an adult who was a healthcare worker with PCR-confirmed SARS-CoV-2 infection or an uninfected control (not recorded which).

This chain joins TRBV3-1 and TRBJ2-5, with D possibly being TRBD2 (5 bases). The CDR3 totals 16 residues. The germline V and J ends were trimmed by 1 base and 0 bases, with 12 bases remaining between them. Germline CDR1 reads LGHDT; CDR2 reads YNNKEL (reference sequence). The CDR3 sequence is CASSQGRQRYQETQYF. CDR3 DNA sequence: TGTGCCAGCAGCCAAGGACGTCAGCGGTACCAAGAGACCCAGTACTTC.

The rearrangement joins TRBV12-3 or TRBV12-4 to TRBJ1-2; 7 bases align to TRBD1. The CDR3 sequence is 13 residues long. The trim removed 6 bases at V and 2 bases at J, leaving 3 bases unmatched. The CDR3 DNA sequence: TGTGCCAGCAGCACGGGACAGAACTATGGCTACACCTTC. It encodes CASSTGQNYGYTF.

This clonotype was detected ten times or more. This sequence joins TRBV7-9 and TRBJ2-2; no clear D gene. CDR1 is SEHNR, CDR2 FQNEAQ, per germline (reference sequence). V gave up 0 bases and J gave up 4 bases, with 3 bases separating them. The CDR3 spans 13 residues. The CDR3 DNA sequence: TGTGCCAGCAGCTTAGCCGGCACCGGGGAGCTGTTTTTT. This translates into CASSLAGTGELFF.